The rows below give T cell receptor beta chains drawn from one sample of a study of vaccination effects on CD4 cells after COVID-19. The method was immunoSEQ multiplex PCR; TCRdb's version includes in-frame clones alone and lacks a portion of them. This table holds roughly 50,000 clones, more than 65% found once. No antigen has been identified for these receptors. Sequencing was performed on CD4+ T cells from PBMCs cultured without peptide, taken before COVID-19 vaccination. The origin of the receptors is a human donor who received a COVID-19 vaccine. Both conserved end residues are part of each CDR3. A D gene is named only where the DNA matches it firmly. Clone sizes are given selectively: once, few, many, or a class where the clone is expanded.

CASSLAPPGTNEKLFF TGCGCCAGCAGCTTGGCTCCCCCGGGGACTAATGAAAAACTGTTTTTT - - TRBJ1-4 TRBV5-1
CASSRRTNTQYF TGTGCCAGCTCCCGGCGGACCAATACGCAGTATTTT - - TRBJ2-3 TRBV18
CASSQDLTARNQPQHF TGCGCCAGCAGCCAAGATCTAACTGCCCGCAATCAGCCCCAGCATTTT - - TRBJ1-5 TRBV4-3
CASSLGLTGSYGYTF TGTGCCAGCAGCTTAGGCCTGACAGGGAGCTATGGCTACACCTTC TRBD1 - TRBJ1-2 TRBV13
CAWGQGQETQYF TGTGCCTGGGGACAGGGGCAAGAGACCCAGTACTTC TRBD1 - TRBJ2-5 TRBV30
CASSFRTVRETQYF TGTGCCAGCAGTTTTCGGACAGTCCGGGAGACCCAGTACTTC - - TRBJ2-5 TRBV28
CASSTKGSSYEQYF TGTGCCAGTAGTACGAAAGGGAGCTCCTACGAGCAGTACTTC - - TRBJ2-7 TRBV19
CASSQDSGVTDTQYF TGTGCCAGCAGCCAAGATTCGGGGGTCACAGATACGCAGTATTTT - - TRBJ2-3 TRBV3-1/TRBV3-2
CATSILRAGMNEQFF TGTGCCACCAGCATCCTGAGGGCAGGAATGAATGAGCAGTTCTTC - - TRBJ2-1 TRBV15
CASSQESTLNYGYTF TGCGCCAGCAGCCAAGAGTCGACCCTTAACTATGGCTACACCTTC - medium-sized TRBJ1-2 TRBV4-1
CAITSGNTIYF TGTGCCATAACCTCTGGAAACACCATATATTTT - few TRBJ1-3 TRBV10-3
CASSAALGSPRGETQYF TGTGCCAGCAGTGCAGCCTTAGGGTCTCCAAGGGGAGAGACCCAGTACTTC - - TRBJ2-5 TRBV2
CSVERWGSYEQYF TGCAGCGTTGAAAGGTGGGGATCCTACGAGCAGTACTTC - few TRBJ2-7 TRBV29-1
CASTPSRGSGGYTF TGTGCCAGCACCCCTTCTAGGGGATCTGGTGGCTACACCTTC - few TRBJ1-2 TRBV28
CASSLRLAGFTNEQFF TGCGCCAGCAGCTTGAGACTAGCGGGGTTTACGAATGAGCAGTTCTTC TRBD2 - TRBJ2-1 TRBV5-1
CASSKAGGRVAKNIQYF TGTGCCAGCAGCAAAGCAGGCGGCAGGGTGGCCAAAAACATTCAGTACTTC - once TRBJ2-4 TRBV21-1
CATSSRLAGKKEQFF TGTGCCACCAGCAGCAGACTAGCGGGAAAAAAGGAGCAGTTCTTC TRBD2 - TRBJ2-1 TRBV15
CASSPQGMAEKLFF TGTGCCAGTAGTCCCCAGGGGATGGCTGAAAAACTGTTTTTT - - TRBJ1-4 TRBV19
CASSLEKDGYTF TGTGCCAGCAGCTTAGAGAAGGATGGCTACACCTTC - few TRBJ1-2 TRBV7-9
CASSPGQGNYGYTF TGTGCCAGCAGTCCGGGACAGGGTAACTATGGCTACACCTTC TRBD1 - TRBJ1-2 TRBV28
CASSWGGGGAKTQYF TGCGCCAGCAGCTGGGGAGGGGGTGGAGCGAAGACCCAGTACTTC - - TRBJ2-5 TRBV5-1
CASSLKDTQYF TGTGCCAGTAGTTTGAAGGATACGCAGTATTTT - - TRBJ2-3 TRBV19
CASSTAKGELGNNTEAFF TGTGCCAGCAGCACCGCCAAGGGGGAACTTGGCAATAACACTGAAGCTTTCTTT - - TRBJ1-1 TRBV21-1
CASSYRVNTGELFF TGTGCCAGCAGTTACCGAGTGAACACCGGGGAGCTGTTTTTT - few TRBJ2-2 TRBV6-2/TRBV6-3
CSVDGLAGVNQDTQYF TGCAGCGTTGACGGACTAGCGGGAGTCAATCAAGATACGCAGTATTTT TRBD2 - TRBJ2-3 TRBV29-1
CASSLDTEAFF TGTGCCAGCAGCTTAGATACTGAAGCTTTCTTT - few TRBJ1-1 TRBV7-2
CASSGQGLPRPGELFF TGTGCCAGCAGTGGACAGGGCCTCCCCAGGCCCGGGGAGCTGTTTTTT TRBD1 once TRBJ2-2 TRBV6-1
CSVDEGSYGYTF TGCAGCGTTGACGAGGGATCCTATGGCTACACCTTC - - TRBJ1-2 TRBV29-1
CASSLGTPGPPRGGYTF TGTGCCAGCAGCTTAGGCACCCCGGGACCGCCAAGGGGGGGCTACACCTTC - - TRBJ1-2 TRBV5-8